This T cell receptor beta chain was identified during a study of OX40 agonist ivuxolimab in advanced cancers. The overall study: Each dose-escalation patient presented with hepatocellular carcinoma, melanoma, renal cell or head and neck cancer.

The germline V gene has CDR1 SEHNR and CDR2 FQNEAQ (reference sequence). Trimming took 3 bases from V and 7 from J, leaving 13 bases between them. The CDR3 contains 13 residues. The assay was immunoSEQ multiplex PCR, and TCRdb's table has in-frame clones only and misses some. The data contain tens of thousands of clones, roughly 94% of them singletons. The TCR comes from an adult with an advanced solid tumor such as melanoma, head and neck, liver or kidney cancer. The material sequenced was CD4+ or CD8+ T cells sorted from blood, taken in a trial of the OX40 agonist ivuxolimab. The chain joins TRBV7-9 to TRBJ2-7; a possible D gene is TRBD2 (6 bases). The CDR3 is CASSFGAGWEQYF. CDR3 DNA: TGTGCCAGCAGCTTCGGCGCGGGGTGGGAGCAGTACTTC.